The source of this T cell receptor (beta chain) is a study of T cells in Graves' hyperthyroidism and ophthalmopathy. Authors of the study amplified TCR beta CDR3 regions from RNA transcripts. A set of HTBI primers served as the primers for a first-round RT-PCR of the TCR CDR3. TCRdb passed the multiplex PCR reads through MiXCR, listing each CDR3 protein once. The repertoire holds 600,000 or so distinct CDR3 sequences, with 13% to 15% as singletons. Trimming at V came to 8 bases and at J to 2 bases, leaving 7 bases not matched to a gene. CDR1 is SGHRS, CDR2 YFSETQ, per germline. The CDR3 consists of 15 residues. For this clonotype: Its specificity is not known.

General observations from the study: Ophthalmopathy was identified by the model a median roughly 6.5 months ahead of onset.

The genes are TRBV5-1 and TRBJ2-3; 11 nucleotides line up with TRBD1. The TCR originated in a woman under 30 with Graves' ophthalmopathy. Material: blood. CDR3 loop: CASIRDRGDTDTQYF. The DNA for the CDR3 is TGCGCCAGTATCAGGGACAGGGGGGACACAGATACGCAGTATTTT.